The rows below give T cell receptor beta chains drawn from one sample of a study of control samples from healthy donors and cancer patients. Here immunoSEQ multiplex PCR was the method, and the copy in TCRdb shows in-frame clones only, minus some. The table includes fewer than 200,000 clones, around nine tenths detected once. Sequenced material: blood. All receptors come from a man aged 25-45 years in good health. Each CDR3 is given with its conserved first and last residue. D genes are given only for firm matches. A row's size may be missing; if present it is once, few, many or a size class.

d_call: NA; j_call: TRBJ1-4; clone_size: once; v_call: TRBV29-1; cdr3_nt: TGCAGCGTTGTGGACGCTAATGAAAAACTGTTTTTT; cdr3_aa: CSVVDANEKLFF
d_call: NA; j_call: TRBJ1-3; clone_size: NA; v_call: TRBV5-1; cdr3_nt: TGCGCCAGCAGCCCGGAGGCCGGGGCTGGAAACACCATATATTTT; cdr3_aa: CASSPEAGAGNTIYF
d_call: TRBD1; j_call: TRBJ2-7; clone_size: NA; v_call: TRBV6-2/TRBV6-3; cdr3_nt: TGTGCCAGCAGTAACCCGGGACAGAAAAGCTCCTACGAGCAGTACTTC; cdr3_aa: CASSNPGQKSSYEQYF
d_call: NA; j_call: TRBJ2-1; clone_size: NA; v_call: TRBV5-4; cdr3_nt: TGTGCCAGCAGCTTAGGTAGTTATGAGCAGTTCTTC; cdr3_aa: CASSLGSYEQFF
d_call: NA; j_call: TRBJ2-5; clone_size: once; v_call: TRBV7-3; cdr3_nt: TGTGCCAGCAGCTTAACACTCCAAGAGACCCAGTACTTC; cdr3_aa: CASSLTLQETQYF
d_call: TRBD1; j_call: TRBJ2-3; clone_size: NA; v_call: TRBV5-1; cdr3_nt: TGCGCCAGCAGCGGGGCCGGGACAGTTGCTAGCACAGATACGCAGTATTTT; cdr3_aa: CASSGAGTVASTDTQYF
d_call: TRBD1; j_call: TRBJ2-1; clone_size: few; v_call: TRBV6-4; cdr3_nt: TGTGCCAGCAGCTTGACAGGGGGGGCCTGGAGTGAGCAGTTCTTC; cdr3_aa: CASSLTGGAWSEQFF
d_call: NA; j_call: TRBJ2-2; clone_size: NA; v_call: TRBV6-5; cdr3_nt: TGTGCCAGCAGACTGAACACCGGGGAGCTGTTTTTT; cdr3_aa: CASRLNTGELFF
d_call: TRBD1; j_call: TRBJ1-2; clone_size: NA; v_call: TRBV5-4; cdr3_nt: TGTGCCAGTCCGGGACAGGGGGCTTCGGCTCGTGGCTACACCTTC; cdr3_aa: CASPGQGASARGYTF
d_call: NA; j_call: TRBJ2-5; clone_size: NA; v_call: TRBV20-1; cdr3_nt: TGCAGTGTCGCCGAAGAGACCCAGTACTTC; cdr3_aa: CSVAEETQYF
d_call: NA; j_call: TRBJ1-4; clone_size: NA; v_call: TRBV4-2; cdr3_nt: TGTGCCAGCAATTCAGGTTACTATGAAAAACTGTTTTTT; cdr3_aa: CASNSGYYEKLFF
d_call: NA; j_call: TRBJ1-2; clone_size: NA; v_call: TRBV5-1; cdr3_nt: TGCGCCAGCAGCACCGAAGGGGGTAACGGCTACACCTTC; cdr3_aa: CASSTEGGNGYTF
d_call: NA; j_call: TRBJ1-1; clone_size: NA; v_call: TRBV10-3; cdr3_nt: TGTGCCATCAGCGAACAGGGAGTCACTGAAGCTTTCTTT; cdr3_aa: CAISEQGVTEAFF
d_call: NA; j_call: TRBJ2-1; clone_size: NA; v_call: TRBV24-1; cdr3_nt: TGTGCCACCAGTGGAGGTTACAATGAGCAGTTCTTC; cdr3_aa: CATSGGYNEQFF
d_call: TRBD1; j_call: TRBJ1-2; clone_size: once; v_call: TRBV7-9; cdr3_nt: TGTGCCAGCAGTTCATATGGACAGGTAGATGGCTACACCTTC; cdr3_aa: CASSSYGQVDGYTF
d_call: NA; j_call: TRBJ2-1; clone_size: NA; v_call: TRBV28; cdr3_nt: TGTGCCAGCCTCGGCGGGCTGCCCCATTACAATGAGCAGTTCTTC; cdr3_aa: CASLGGLPHYNEQFF
d_call: NA; j_call: TRBJ1-6; clone_size: NA; v_call: TRBV5-5; cdr3_nt: TGTGCCAGCAGCTTGGGTACAGAAAGCGCACCCCTCCACTTT; cdr3_aa: CASSLGTESAPLHF
d_call: NA; j_call: TRBJ2-7; clone_size: NA; v_call: TRBV29-1; cdr3_nt: TGCAGCGTTGAAGAGGATGTGGTGGACGAGCAGTACTTC; cdr3_aa: CSVEEDVVDEQYF
d_call: NA; j_call: TRBJ1-3; clone_size: NA; v_call: TRBV4-2; cdr3_nt: TGTGCCAGCAGCCAAGAGAAAATCGGGCGGACCTCTGGAAACACCATATATTTT; cdr3_aa: CASSQEKIGRTSGNTIYF
d_call: NA; j_call: TRBJ1-4; clone_size: NA; v_call: TRBV19; cdr3_nt: TGTGCCACCAGTACAGCAACTAATGAAAAACTGTTTTTT; cdr3_aa: CATSTATNEKLFF
d_call: NA; j_call: TRBJ2-3; clone_size: NA; v_call: TRBV5-8; cdr3_nt: TGTGCCAGCAGCTTGGGCTATCTCGCGCAGTATTTT; cdr3_aa: CASSLGYLAQYF
d_call: NA; j_call: TRBJ2-2; clone_size: NA; v_call: TRBV23-1; cdr3_nt: TGCGCCAGGGAAGTCAGGGCGATCACCGGGGAGCTGTTTTTT; cdr3_aa: CAREVRAITGELFF
d_call: NA; j_call: TRBJ1-1; clone_size: once; v_call: TRBV19; cdr3_nt: TGTGCCAGTACCCTAGGTCGCGGCATGAACACTGAAGCTTTCTTT; cdr3_aa: CASTLGRGMNTEAFF
d_call: TRBD1; j_call: TRBJ1-2; clone_size: few; v_call: TRBV7-3; cdr3_nt: TGTGCCAGCAGCTTATGGGGGGACAGTTTAATCTATGGCTACACCTTC; cdr3_aa: CASSLWGDSLIYGYTF
d_call: TRBD2; j_call: TRBJ2-1; clone_size: NA; v_call: TRBV6-6; cdr3_nt: TGTGCCAGCAGAGCGGGAGGGCCCTACAATGAGCAGTTCTTC; cdr3_aa: CASRAGGPYNEQFF
d_call: NA; j_call: TRBJ2-7; clone_size: NA; v_call: TRBV20-1; cdr3_nt: TGCAGTGCTAGGGAGGACTACGAGCAGTACTTC; cdr3_aa: CSAREDYEQYF
d_call: NA; j_call: TRBJ2-3; clone_size: NA; v_call: TRBV2; cdr3_nt: TGTGCCAGCAGCTCCCATTCCGGGACTCCGGGGGATACGCAGTATTTT; cdr3_aa: CASSSHSGTPGDTQYF
d_call: NA; j_call: TRBJ2-1; clone_size: NA; v_call: TRBV7-2; cdr3_nt: TGTGCCAGCAGGAGGGGGGGAGGGGGGAATGAGCAGTTCTTC; cdr3_aa: CASRRGGGGNEQFF
d_call: TRBD2; j_call: TRBJ2-2; clone_size: NA; v_call: TRBV3-1/TRBV3-2; cdr3_nt: TGTGCCAGCAGCCTCGCGGGGGGGCCAAACGGGGAGCTGTTTTTT; cdr3_aa: CASSLAGGPNGELFF
d_call: NA; j_call: TRBJ1-1; clone_size: NA; v_call: TRBV30; cdr3_nt: TGTGCCTGGGGGACGGTGGTGACCACTGAAGCTTTCTTT; cdr3_aa: CAWGTVVTTEAFF
d_call: NA; j_call: TRBJ2-7; clone_size: once; v_call: TRBV20-1; cdr3_nt: TGCAGTGCCCCGACTAGTAACGAGCAGTACTTC; cdr3_aa: CSAPTSNEQYF
d_call: NA; j_call: TRBJ2-2; clone_size: NA; v_call: TRBV19; cdr3_nt: TGTGCCAGTAGGGAGGGGGCAGCGAACACCGGGGAGCTGTTTTTT; cdr3_aa: CASREGAANTGELFF
d_call: TRBD1; j_call: TRBJ1-6; clone_size: NA; v_call: TRBV5-3; cdr3_nt: TGTGCCAGAAGCTTGTATAACTGGACAGGGGATTCACCCCTCCACTTT; cdr3_aa: CARSLYNWTGDSPLHF
d_call: TRBD2; j_call: TRBJ2-3; clone_size: NA; v_call: TRBV7-3; cdr3_nt: TGTGCCAGCAGCTTAATGGGCGCGGGAGGAGATACGCAGTATTTT; cdr3_aa: CASSLMGAGGDTQYF
d_call: NA; j_call: TRBJ1-1; clone_size: NA; v_call: TRBV19; cdr3_nt: TGTGCCAGTTTACCGCGTACAGGCATGAACACTGAAGCTTTCTTT; cdr3_aa: CASLPRTGMNTEAFF
d_call: NA; j_call: TRBJ2-7; clone_size: once; v_call: TRBV27; cdr3_nt: TGTGCCAGCAGTTTGTACAGCTCCTACGAGCAGTACTTC; cdr3_aa: CASSLYSSYEQYF
d_call: TRBD1; j_call: TRBJ1-2; clone_size: NA; v_call: TRBV19; cdr3_nt: TGTGCCAGTAGTAGTGACAGGGTCGACGGCTACACCTTC; cdr3_aa: CASSSDRVDGYTF
d_call: NA; j_call: TRBJ2-7; clone_size: once; v_call: TRBV10-3; cdr3_nt: TGTGCCACCGACCTCAGGATCTACGAGCAGTACTTC; cdr3_aa: CATDLRIYEQYF
d_call: NA; j_call: TRBJ1-2; clone_size: once; v_call: TRBV7-2; cdr3_nt: TGTGCCAGCAGCATACAGGGTTATGGCTACACCTTC; cdr3_aa: CASSIQGYGYTF
d_call: TRBD2; j_call: TRBJ2-7; clone_size: NA; v_call: TRBV6-2/TRBV6-3; cdr3_nt: TGTGCCAGCAGTTACCGGACTAGCGGGAACGAGCAGTACTTC; cdr3_aa: CASSYRTSGNEQYF
d_call: TRBD1; j_call: TRBJ2-3; clone_size: NA; v_call: TRBV5-1; cdr3_nt: TGCGCCAGCAGCACGGACAGGCCAACAGATACGCAGTATTTT; cdr3_aa: CASSTDRPTDTQYF